This T cell receptor beta chain originates from a study of T cells in narcolepsy. Study information: Donors had narcolepsy type 1 or type 2, or were healthy controls.

Looked up from germline, CDR1 is SGHRS and CDR2 is YFSETQ. Between the trimmed V and J ends, which lost 0 bases and 2 bases, there was a span of 15 bases. The CDR3 runs to 16 residues. Some clones are missing from TCRdb's copy, which holds only in-frame ones; the method was immunoSEQ multiplex PCR. The sample records tens of thousands of clones, 78% being singletons. Study outcomes and limitations: In some patient and control memory CD4+ samples, autoreactive clones were absent. Blood of same and different patients, but not healthy controls, reportedly held recurring autoreactive clonotypes.

The table lists this clone with a count of one. Its target is unknown. V usage is TRBV5-1 and J usage is TRBJ2-7; D may correspond to TRBD1 or TRBD2 (5 bases each). The clonotype comes from a human donor with narcolepsy. Sequencing was carried out using CD45RA- memory CD4+ T cells from PBMCs. CDR3 protein: CASSLAGTRITYEQYF. The CDR3 nucleotides are TGCGCCAGCAGCTTGGCGGGGACGAGAATCACCTACGAGCAGTACTTC. Combining the CDR3 with reference TRBV5-1 and TRBJ2-7 gives the whole variable domain KAGVTQTPRYLIKTRGQQVTLSCSPISGHRSVSWYQQTPGQGLQFLFEYFSETQRNKGNFPGRFSGRQFSNSRSEMNVSTLELGDSALYLCASSLAGTRITYEQYFGPGTRLTVT.